Below are 15 T cell receptor beta chains sequenced from a single sample in a study of T-cell reconstitution after alpha-beta-depleted transplantation in children listed by TCRdb under 2016. In the paper's terms, the treatment or condition label means: allogeneic hematopoietic cell transplantation with graft depleted of TCRalphabeta T cells and CD19 B cells. Library preparation used PCR. For sequencing, an Illumina HiSeq 2500 was employed. TCR library preparation used molecular barcoding, with unique molecular identifiers applied to normalize quantification of the TCRbeta repertoire. TCRdb reprocessing: public reads trimmed at Q25 with fastp, clones called with MiXCR, in-frame beta chains kept. Every distinct CDR3 protein forms one entry, paired with its most common genes and DNA. The sample table contains 750,000 to 950,000 distinct CDR3 sequences; only one count was recorded for roughly 15% of them. The ten top clones hold under 6% of the sample.

Sequencing was performed on PBMCs, mostly from graft donor cells, taken 360 days after TCRalphabeta/CD19-depleted stem cell transplant. These receptors originate from a male patient younger than 18 who had a stem cell transplant for acute lymphoblastic leukemia, so the T cells may come from the graft donor.

The J gene is TRBJ1-2, the V gene TRBV13; D uncertain. This CDR3 has 15 residues. Trimming removed 3 bases at V and 2 bases at J, with 13 bases between. The germline CDR1 and CDR2 sequences are PRHDT and FYEKMQ (reference sequence). CDR3 sequence (DNA): TGTGCCAGCAGCTTCCGACTTAGGGCCAACTATGGCTACACCTTC. Residues: CASSFRLRANYGYTF.

This clonotype showed up many times. The rearrangement joins TRBV20-1 to TRBJ2-7; TRBD1 agrees at 11 bases. V gave up 5 bases and J gave up 2 bases; unmatched junction bases: 5. The CDR3 consists of 14 residues. The germline V gene has CDR1 DFQATT and CDR2 SNEGSKA (reference sequence). The CDR3 region is CSAEKGQGAYEQYF. The CDR3 region has the DNA TGCAGTGCTGAAAAGGGACAGGGGGCCTACGAGCAGTACTTC.

The V and J genes are TRBV3-1 and TRBJ2-6; D remains ambiguous. Germline V gene data show CDR1 as LGHDT and CDR2 as YNNKEL (reference sequence). Trimming shortened V by 1 base and J by 1 base, and 8 bases separated the two germline ends. The CDR3 totals 16 residues. The CDR3 coding sequence is TGTGCCAGCAGCCAAGCCTGGTGGTCTGGGGCCAACGTCCTGACTTTC. Amino acid sequence: CASSQAWWSGANVLTF.

The V gene is TRBV20-1, the J gene TRBJ2-1; the match to TRBD2 covers 10 bases. Germline V lookup: CDR1 DFQATT, CDR2 SNEGSKA (reference sequence). The CDR3 consists of 13 residues. CDR3 nucleotides: TGCAGATTTTTAGCGGGAGGCAGCAATGAGCAGTTCTTC. This codes for CRFLAGGSNEQFF.

This clonotype was seen a few times. CDR3 region: CASSRGLADGETQYF. The DNA of the CDR3 is TGTGCCAGCAGCAGAGGACTAGCGGACGGAGAGACCCAGTACTTC. The genes are TRBV7-7 and TRBJ2-5; 10 positions agree with TRBD2. Germline V CDR1 and CDR2: SSHAT, FNYEAQ (reference sequence). V dropped 5 bases and J dropped 4; count of bases not matched to a gene: 7. The CDR3 covers 15 residues.

This clonotype was observed a few times. The V and J genes are TRBV7-3 and TRBJ2-1; D call uncertain. The V and J ends lost 5 bases and 0 bases respectively, with 17 bases between them. This CDR3 comprises 17 residues. Germline lookup yields CDR1 SGHTA and CDR2 FQGTGA. The CDR3 DNA is TGTGCCAGCAGCCTTGACGTAGGGTGGGCCTCCTACAATGAGCAGTTCTTC. Its translation: CASSLDVGWASYNEQFF.

This clonotype has just a few counts. The CDR3 loop reads CASSSPITGELFF. The DNA for the CDR3 is TGTGCCAGCAGCTCCCCAATCACCGGGGAGCTGTTTTTT. The chain employs TRBV7-3 and TRBJ2-2; D gene unclear. Trimming left V 4 bases short and J 4 bases short, with 7 bases between. CDR3 length: 13 residues. The V gene's germline CDR1 is SGHTA and CDR2 FQGTGA. Full variable domain (remainder filled in from reference TRBV7-3 and TRBJ2-2): GAGVSQTPSNKVTEKGKYVELRCDPISGHTALYWYRQSLGQGPEFLIYFQGTGAADDSGLPNDRFFAVRPEGSVSTLKIQRTERGDSAVYLCASSSPITGELFFGEGSRLTVL.

This clonotype has just one count. The rearrangement links TRBV27 to TRBJ1-1, with TRBD1 matching over 9 bases. After removal of 0 bases from V and 4 bases from J, the junction contained 6 bases not matched to a gene. The CDR3 has 16 residues. CDR1 MNHEY and CDR2 SMNVEV come from the germline V gene (reference sequence). As DNA, the CDR3 is TGTGCCAGCAGTTTATCGGTGACAGGGGGTTTCACTGAAGCTTTCTTT. Translated, it gives CASSLSVTGGFTEAFF.

The chain recombines TRBV15 with TRBJ1-2; the D is unclear. The ends were cut back, 5 bases at V and 6 bases at J, with 13 bases in the middle. Germline V CDR1 and CDR2: LNHNV, YYDKDF (reference sequence). This CDR3 is built from 13 residues. As DNA, the CDR3 is TGTGCCACCAGCTTCCAACCCACGGATGGCTACACCTTC. This sequence encodes CATSFQPTDGYTF.

In this sample, this clonotype turned up a few times. The J gene is TRBJ2-7, the V gene TRBV27; the D gene is possibly TRBD2 (5 bases). The germline CDR1 and CDR2 sequences are MNHEY and SMNVEV (reference sequence). CDR3 size: 14 residues. Trimming shortened V by 5 bases and J by 5 bases, and 16 bases separated the two germline ends. CDR3 protein: CASSPLGRRDEQYF. The CDR3 DNA is TGTGCCAGCAGTCCTCTAGGGAGAAGAGACGAGCAGTACTTC.

This clonotype showed up many times. This chain joins TRBV15 and TRBJ2-1; possibly TRBD1 for D (6 bases). Germline V gene lookup returns CDR1 LNHNV and CDR2 YYDKDF (reference sequence). Deletions cut 8 bases from V and 8 bases from J, with 10 bases between. The CDR3 has 11 residues. The CDR3 loop reads CATREGDEQFF. CDR3 sequence (DNA): TGTGCCACCCGAGAGGGGGATGAGCAGTTCTTC.

In its sample, this clonotype was seen a few times. The chain employs TRBV3-1 and TRBJ2-7, with 7 positions matching TRBD1. The CDR3 runs to 15 residues. Trimming cost V 7 bases and J 0 bases; bases outside gene matches: 9. Germline loops: CDR1 LGHDT, CDR2 YNNKEL (reference sequence). CDR3 DNA: TGTGCCAGCACCACAGATCGGGACAGCTCCTACGAGCAGTACTTC. Encoded protein: CASTTDRDSSYEQYF.

This clonotype has only a few counts. This chain connects TRBV4-1 to TRBJ2-7; 11 bases agree with TRBD2. Trimming took 6 bases from V and 4 from J; bases not matched to a gene: 8. Germline loops: CDR1 MGHRA, CDR2 YSYEKL. The CDR3 sequence is 15 residues long. The CDR3 is CASRLQTSGMYEQYF. In nucleotides, the CDR3 is TGCGCCAGCAGACTCCAGACTAGCGGGATGTACGAGCAGTACTTC.

This clonotype came up a few times. The chain couples TRBV28 to TRBJ1-5; a weak D match, TRBD1 (6 bases). The ends were cut back, 4 bases at V and 0 bases at J, with 7 bases in the middle. The CDR3 sequence is 14 residues long. Germline V gene lookup returns CDR1 MDHEN and CDR2 SYDVKM. The DNA of the CDR3 is TGTGCCAGCAGTTGGACAGTTAGCAATCAGCCCCAGCATTTT. Translating it yields CASSWTVSNQPQHF.

This clonotype was recorded at least ten times. The chain carries TRBV11-2 and TRBJ2-5; TRBD2 is a possible D gene (5 bases). V was clipped by 0 bases and J by 3 bases, with 11 bases between them. Per germline, CDR1 SGHAT and CDR2 FQNNGV. CDR3 size: 15 residues. CDR3 bases: TGTGCCAGCAGCTTAGATGCGGGCTGGAAAGAGACCCAGTACTTC. Translation: CASSLDAGWKETQYF.